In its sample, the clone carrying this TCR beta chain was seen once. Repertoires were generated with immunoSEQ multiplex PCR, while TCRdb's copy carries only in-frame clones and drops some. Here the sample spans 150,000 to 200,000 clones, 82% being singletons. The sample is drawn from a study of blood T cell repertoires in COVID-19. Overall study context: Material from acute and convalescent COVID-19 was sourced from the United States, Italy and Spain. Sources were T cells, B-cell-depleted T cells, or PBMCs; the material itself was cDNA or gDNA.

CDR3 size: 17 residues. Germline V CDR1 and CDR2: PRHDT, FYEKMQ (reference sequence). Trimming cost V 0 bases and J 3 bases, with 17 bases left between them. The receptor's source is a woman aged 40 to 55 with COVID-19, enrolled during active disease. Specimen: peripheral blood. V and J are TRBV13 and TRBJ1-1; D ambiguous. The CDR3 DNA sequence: TGTGCCAGCAGCTTAGGCTCGGGGAGAGGACGCCACACTGAAGCTTTCTTT. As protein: CASSLGSGRGRHTEAFF.